These 18 T cell receptor beta chains were sequenced from one sample in a study of OX40 agonist ivuxolimab in advanced cancers. Assay: immunoSEQ multiplex PCR; the TCRdb copy retains only in-frame clones and omits some. The sample includes roughly 80,000 clones, more than 90% of them seen just once. This material consisted of CD4+ or CD8+ T cells sorted from blood, taken in a trial of the OX40 agonist ivuxolimab. All receptors come from an adult with an advanced solid tumor such as melanoma, head and neck, liver or kidney cancer.

The rearrangement links TRBV5-1 to TRBJ2-6; 11 nucleotides align to TRBD2. This CDR3 region has 21 residues. Germline V CDR1 and CDR2: SGHRS, YFSETQ. V was clipped by 0 bases and J by 0 bases; unmatched bases: 11. The CDR3 nucleotides are TGCGCCAGCAGCTTGGAGCCTAGCGGGAGGCCCCGTCCCTCTGGGGCCAACGTCCTGACTTTC. Translation gives CASSLEPSGRPRPSGANVLTF.

The genes are TRBV18 and TRBJ1-5; 9 bases line up with TRBD1. The CDR3 has 16 amino acids. V was clipped by 3 bases and J by 2 bases; unmatched bases: 5. Germline V lookup: CDR1 KGHSH, CDR2 LQKENI. This chain's CDR3 is CASSPDRGRGNQPQHF. CDR3 DNA sequence: TGTGCCAGCTCACCTGACAGGGGGAGAGGCAATCAGCCCCAGCATTTT. Combining the CDR3 with reference TRBV18 and TRBJ1-5 gives the whole variable domain NAGVMQNPRHLVRRRGQEARLRCSPMKGHSHVYWYRQLPEEGLKFMVYLQKENIIDESGMPKERFSAEFPKEGPSILRIQQVVRGDSAAYFCASSPDRGRGNQPQHFGDGTRLSIL.

In DNA, the CDR3 is TGTGCCAGCGGGCGATCCTACGAGCAGTACTTC. Its translation is CASGRSYEQYF. V is TRBV7-9 and J is TRBJ2-7; D is unclear. Germline loops: CDR1 SEHNR, CDR2 FQNEAQ (reference sequence). The V gene lost 8 bases and the J gene lost 1 base, with 6 bases spanning the gap. The length of the CDR3 is 11 residues. Filled out from reference TRBV7-9 and TRBJ2-7, the complete variable domain reads DTGVSQNPRHKITKRGQNVTFRCDPISEHNRLYWYRQTLGQGPEFLTYFQNEAQLEKSRLLSDRFSAERPKGSFSTLEIQRTEQGDSAMYLCASGRSYEQYFGPGTRLTVT.

The chain combines TRBV7-3 with TRBJ2-2; D is unclear. The CDR3 extends over 14 amino acids. In germline, CDR1 is SGHTA, CDR2 FQGTGA. V was shortened by 5 bases and J by 4 bases, with 11 bases between the two germline ends. The chain's CDR3 is CASSPSSSTGELFF. The CDR3 region has the DNA TGTGCCAGCAGCCCATCTAGTAGCACCGGGGAGCTGTTTTTT.

V usage is TRBV29-1 and J usage is TRBJ2-5, with a possible D match to TRBD2 (7 bases). Per germline, CDR1 SQVTM and CDR2 ANQGSEA. The CDR3 has 12 residues. The V end was cut by 5 bases, the J end by 4 bases, with 11 bases between. The CDR3: CSVLAGAETQYF. In nucleotides, the CDR3 is TGCAGCGTTCTGGCGGGGGCAGAGACCCAGTACTTC.

This sequence joins TRBV6-1 and TRBJ2-7, with 9 bases aligning to TRBD1. V lost 2 bases to trimming and J lost 7 bases; unmatched junction nucleotides: 9. The CDR3 length is 15 residues. The germline gives CDR1 MNHNS, CDR2 SASEGT. The CDR3 is CASSERTGVLREQYF. Written as DNA, the CDR3 is TGTGCCAGCAGTGAAAGGACAGGGGTGCTACGGGAGCAGTACTTC.

This chain uses TRBV6-6 with TRBJ1-4; D not resolved. CDR1 and CDR2 from the germline V gene are MNHNY and SVGAGI (reference sequence). Between the trimmed V and J ends, which lost 2 bases and 8 bases, there was a span of 12 bases. This CDR3 has 14 residues. The CDR3 DNA reads as TGTGCCAGCAGTTACCGGGGAATGAGCGAAAAACTGTTTTTT. It is translated as CASSYRGMSEKLFF.

This chain links TRBV25-1 with TRBJ1-4; D not resolved. V gave up 2 bases and J gave up 4 bases, with 11 bases separating them. From germline, CDR1 is MGHDK and CDR2 SYGVNS. The CDR3 runs to 15 residues. The DNA of the CDR3 is TGTGCCAGCAGTGAACGGACCTCCAATAATGAAAAACTGTTTTTT. It codes for CASSERTSNNEKLFF.

The J gene is TRBJ1-6, the V gene TRBV7-8; D is undetermined. The germline V and J ends were trimmed by 1 base and 9 bases, with 10 bases remaining between them. Germline CDR1 SGHVS, CDR2 FQNEAQ. The CDR3 is 14 amino acids. As DNA, the CDR3 is TGTGCCAGCAGCTTAGATGGGGTTGGTTCACCCCTCCACTTT. Residues: CASSLDGVGSPLHF. Together with reference TRBV7-8 and TRBJ1-6, the CDR3 gives the full variable domain: GAGVSQSPRYKVAKRGQDVALRCDPISGHVSLFWYQQALGQGPEFLTYFQNEAQLDKSGLPSDRFFAERPEGSVSTLKIQRTQQEDSAVYLCASSLDGVGSPLHFGNGTRLTVT.

CDR3 loop: CASSERGAKNIQYF. The CDR3 DNA follows: TGTGCCAGCAGTGAAAGGGGGGCCAAAAACATTCAGTACTTC. The V gene is TRBV25-1, the J gene TRBJ2-4, with D perhaps matching TRBD1 (6 bases). Trimming left V 2 bases short and J 1 base short, with 6 bases between. Germline CDR1 and CDR2: MGHDK and SYGVNS. The CDR3 totals 14 residues.

The gene calls are TRBV27 and TRBJ1-5; the match to TRBD1 covers 8 bases. J was trimmed by 6 bases and V by 0 bases; bases with no gene match: 4. This CDR3 spans 15 amino acids. Germline CDR1 and CDR2: MNHEY and SMNVEV (reference sequence). In nucleotides, the CDR3 is TGTGCCAGCAGTTTATCGGGACAGGCGGCTCAGCCCCAGCATTTT. It specifies CASSLSGQAAQPQHF.

The chain has TRBV28 and TRBJ2-1; 13 bases agree with TRBD2. The CDR3 covers 16 residues. Germline assignment: CDR1 MDHEN and CDR2 SYDVKM. V shed 4 bases, J shed 5 bases, and the junction held 5 bases outside the gene matches. The CDR3 nucleotides are TGTGCCAGCAGTTCGCCCGGGACTAGCGGGAACAATGAGCAGTTCTTC. It encodes CASSSPGTSGNNEQFF.

This chain connects TRBV19 to TRBJ1-5; D is unresolved. Deletions cut 3 bases from V and 13 bases from J, with 25 bases between. The germline gives CDR1 LNHDA, CDR2 SQIVND (reference sequence). There are 16 residues in the CDR3. The CDR3: CASSIWPPVGDETQHF. The CDR3 DNA is TGTGCCAGTAGTATTTGGCCCCCCGTTGGTGACGAAACGCAGCATTTT.

The chain has TRBV5-4 and TRBJ2-2, with D unclear. Trimming shortened V by 4 bases and J by 1 base, and 14 bases separated the two germline ends. CDR1 and CDR2 from the germline V gene are SGHNT and YYREEE (reference sequence). The CDR3 spans 16 residues. CDR3 nucleotides: TGTGCCAGCAGCGGGTGGGGAAAGAGGAACACCGGGGAGCTGTTTTTT. This encodes CASSGWGKRNTGELFF.

V and J are TRBV5-1 and TRBJ2-7, with unresolved D. Germline values: CDR1 SGHRS, CDR2 YFSETQ. The CDR3 has 15 amino acids. The V end lost 0 bases, the J end lost 1 base, and 11 bases lay between the germline ends. The CDR3 here is CASSLGPSLSYEQYF. CDR3 DNA sequence: TGCGCCAGCAGCTTGGGTCCTTCTCTTTCCTACGAGCAGTACTTC.

The chain recombines TRBV6-5 with TRBJ1-2; possible D gene TRBD1, 5 bases. The CDR3 sequence is 14 residues long. V dropped 1 base and J dropped 4 bases, with 10 bases sitting between them. Germline V lookup: CDR1 MNHEY, CDR2 SVGAGI. CDR3 region: CASSYWARGYGYTF. DNA of the CDR3: TGTGCCAGCAGTTACTGGGCGAGGGGCTATGGCTACACCTTC.

The chain links TRBV7-9 to TRBJ1-2; TRBD1 aligns across 8 bases. With 5 bases clipped from V and 4 bases from J, the junction kept 9 bases outside the gene matches. CDR3 length equals 15 residues. Germline V gene sequence: CDR1 SEHNR, CDR2 FQNEAQ (reference sequence). CDR3 DNA sequence: TGTGCCAGCAGCCCGGTCCAGGGGGCGGGCTATGGCTACACCTTC. This gives the protein CASSPVQGAGYGYTF.

The rearrangement uses TRBV28 and TRBJ2-7; 11 bases align to TRBD2. With 6 bases clipped from V and 12 bases from J, the junction kept 7 bases outside the gene matches. CDR1 and CDR2 from the germline V gene are MDHEN and SYDVKM. The CDR3 spans 12 residues. The CDR3 DNA reads TGTGCCAGCAGCCCGACTGGGACTAGCGGGTACTTC. Its translation is CASSPTGTSGYF.